The next 25 T cell receptor beta chains were all read from a single sample in a study of T cell responses to AZD1222 COVID-19 vaccine. The protocol was immunoSEQ multiplex PCR, while the TCRdb copy is restricted to in-frame clones and leaves out a portion. The repertoire holds 190,000 or so clones, 70% to 90% seen once, with roughly a quarter in the top ten. The sequences come from peripheral blood, collected 28 days after the second AZD1222 dose. Receptor source: an adult who received the AZD1222 COVID-19 vaccine.

The V and J genes are TRBV7-9 and TRBJ2-7, with 7 bases aligning to TRBD1. V was clipped by 5 bases and J by 1 base; unmatched bases: 8. The CDR3 extends over 15 amino acids. Germline V CDR1 and CDR2: SEHNR, FQNEAQ (reference sequence). The CDR3 here is CASSPPQGTSYEQYF. The DNA for the CDR3 is TGTGCCAGCAGCCCCCCACAGGGGACGTCCTACGAGCAGTACTTC.

This clone was recorded once. This chain uses TRBV19 with TRBJ1-4; D remains unclear. Germline loops: CDR1 LNHDA, CDR2 SQIVND (reference sequence). The CDR3 loop spans 14 amino acids. Trimming stripped 4 bases from V and 8 bases from J, with 14 bases between. The DNA for the CDR3 is TGTGCCAGTAGTAGACCAGCGAGGGAAGAAAAACTGTTTTTT. As protein: CASSRPAREEKLFF.

This clone has only one observation. The gene calls are TRBV5-1 and TRBJ2-7, with D possibly called TRBD1 or TRBD2 (7 bases each). The germline gives CDR1 SGHRS, CDR2 YFSETQ. The V and J ends lost 0 bases and 8 bases respectively, with 15 bases between them. The CDR3 length is 14 residues. CDR3 DNA sequence: TGCGCCAGCAGCTTGGTTCAGGGGGGGTACAAGCAGTACTTC. Its translation is CASSLVQGGYKQYF.

The chain recombines TRBV6-1 with TRBJ1-5; D is undetermined. Trimming pared 3 bases from V and 1 base from J, leaving 4 bases between. Germline V gene data show CDR1 as MNHNS and CDR2 as SASEGT. The CDR3 is 13 amino acids. Here the CDR3 DNA reads TGTGCCAGCAGTGATTGGAGCAATCAGCCCCAGCATTTT. Translation: CASSDWSNQPQHF.

V and J are TRBV7-9 and TRBJ2-7; D assignment may be TRBD1 or TRBD2 (5 bases each). Germline V gene lookup returns CDR1 SEHNR and CDR2 FQNEAQ (reference sequence). Trimming pared 5 bases from V and 6 bases from J, leaving 20 bases between. CDR3 length: 15 amino acids. The CDR3, as DNA: TGTGCCAGCAGCCCCCCCGGGGCGGGCCCTTCCGAGCAGTACTTC. Translated, it gives CASSPPGAGPSEQYF.

This chain connects TRBV19 to TRBJ2-1; 9 bases fit TRBD1. The CDR3 has 15 amino acids. From germline, CDR1 is LNHDA and CDR2 SQIVND (reference sequence). J was trimmed by 4 bases and V by 2 bases; bases with no gene match: 3. CDR3 sequence reads: CASSISGTGYNEQFF. CDR3 in DNA: TGTGCCAGTAGTATATCCGGGACAGGGTACAATGAGCAGTTCTTC.

The chain couples TRBV5-6 to TRBJ2-3; tentatively, D is TRBD1 (6 bases). V gave up 5 bases and J gave up 7 bases, with 14 bases separating them. Germline V CDR1 and CDR2: SGHDT, YYEEEE. The CDR3 totals 13 residues. CDR3 DNA: TGTGCCAGCAGATCCGACAGGTCGTATACGCAGTATTTT. Its translation is CASRSDRSYTQYF.

This chain links TRBV6-2 or TRBV6-3 with TRBJ2-7; 8 nucleotides align to TRBD1. The trim removed 1 base at V and 3 bases at J, leaving 8 bases unmatched. Germline assignment: CDR1 MNHEY and CDR2 SVGEGT. The CDR3 totals 16 residues. DNA for the CDR3: TGTGCCAGCAGTTACTTACCTAGGACAGGGAGCTACGAGCAGTACTTC. It specifies CASSYLPRTGSYEQYF.

This chain links TRBV27 with TRBJ2-7; D unclear. This CDR3 contains 15 residues. The V and J ends lost 5 bases and 2 bases respectively, with 16 bases between them. Germline V gene lookup returns CDR1 MNHEY and CDR2 SMNVEV (reference sequence). The CDR3: CASSPRAAGPYEQYF. CDR3 bases: TGTGCCAGCAGTCCCCGGGCCGCTGGGCCCTACGAGCAGTACTTC.

The chain combines TRBV28 with TRBJ2-7, with TRBD1 matching over 9 bases. The CDR3 contains 15 residues. Trimming removed 4 bases from V and 4 bases from J; junction bases left unmatched: 8. Germline V gene sequence: CDR1 MDHEN, CDR2 SYDVKM. The CDR3 reads CASSSPTGGAYEQYF. CDR3 in DNA: TGTGCCAGCAGTTCCCCGACAGGGGGGGCTTACGAGCAGTACTTC. The variable domain in full, with the rest retrieved from reference TRBV28 and TRBJ2-7, is DVKVTQSSRYLVKRTGEKVFLECVQDMDHENMFWYRQDPGLGLRLIYFSYDVKMKEKGDIPEGYSVSREKKERFSLILESASTNQTSMYLCASSSPTGGAYEQYFGPGTRLTVT.

This clone is a singleton in its sample. CDR3: CASSQWTSGTFSYEQYF. The CDR3 nucleotides are TGTGCCAGCAGCCAATGGACTAGCGGGACCTTTTCCTACGAGCAGTACTTC. This chain connects TRBV7-8 to TRBJ2-7, with TRBD2 matching 12 bases. Germline V gene sequence: CDR1 SGHVS, CDR2 FQNEAQ. Trimming cost V 5 bases and J 1 base; bases outside gene matches: 9. CDR3 length: 17 residues.

The count of this clone is one. V gene TRBV5-1 combines with J gene TRBJ2-4; 7 bases are a match to TRBD2. From germline, CDR1 is SGHRS and CDR2 YFSETQ. The CDR3 totals 12 residues. With V trimmed by 3 bases and J by 15 bases, 9 bases remained unmatched. In nucleotides, the CDR3 is TGCGCCAGCAGCTCCTCGGGGGGACCTTGGTACTTC. Protein product: CASSSSGGPWYF.

The V and J genes are TRBV5-5 and TRBJ1-4; TRBD1 is a possible D gene (6 bases). V was shortened by 2 bases and J by 8 bases, with 13 bases between the two germline ends. This CDR3 contains 14 residues. Germline loops: CDR1 SGHKS, CDR2 YYEKEE (reference sequence). The CDR3: CASSFGGLGEKLFF. Here the CDR3 DNA reads TGTGCCAGCAGCTTCGGGGGCTTAGGAGAAAAACTGTTTTTT.

The CDR3 DNA sequence: TGTGCCAGTAGTATATCACTACAGGTCCTAAACACTGAAGCTTTCTTT. As protein: CASSISLQVLNTEAFF. The chain joins TRBV19 to TRBJ1-1, with D perhaps matching TRBD1 (5 bases). In germline, CDR1 is LNHDA, CDR2 SQIVND (reference sequence). CDR3 length: 16 residues. V was cut by 2 bases and J by 2 bases, with 15 bases left in between.

V usage is TRBV30 and J usage is TRBJ1-1; D possibly corresponds to TRBD1 (6 bases). The germline V and J ends were trimmed by 5 bases and 10 bases, with 20 bases remaining between them. The CDR3 is made up of 13 amino acids. CDR1 and CDR2 (germline): GTSNPN, SVGIG (reference sequence). CDR3 in amino acids: CAWGFLGGAPAFF. In DNA form, the CDR3 reads TGTGCCTGGGGTTTCCTCGGGGGGGCCCCAGCTTTCTTT.

The CDR3 protein is CASSLGDTNTEAFF. In DNA, the CDR3 is TGTGCCAGCAGCTTGGGGGACACGAACACTGAAGCTTTCTTT. The chain couples TRBV5-4 to TRBJ1-1; D possibly corresponds to TRBD1 (6 bases). Germline CDR1 and CDR2: SGHNT and YYREEE (reference sequence). The CDR3 is made up of 14 amino acids. Trimming stripped 0 bases from V and 1 base from J, with 7 bases between.

This chain connects TRBV28 to TRBJ2-7, with a tentative D call TRBD1 (5 bases). Germline V lookup: CDR1 MDHEN, CDR2 SYDVKM. The V and J ends lost 3 bases and 6 bases respectively, with 24 bases between them. The CDR3 is made up of 17 amino acids. Here the CDR3 DNA reads TGTGCCAGCAGTTTTCTTTCGCGGACAACCGAAGCTAGCGAGCAGTACTTC. It encodes CASSFLSRTTEASEQYF.

The rearrangement links TRBV9 to TRBJ1-4; D is unresolved. This CDR3 contains 12 residues. V gave up 3 bases and J gave up 3 bases, with 3 bases separating them. Germline values: CDR1 SGDLS, CDR2 YYNGEE. The CDR3 here is CASSDPNEKLFF. CDR3 nucleotide sequence: TGTGCCAGCAGCGATCCTAATGAAAAACTGTTTTTT.

This rearrangement joins TRBV4-2 to TRBJ2-1; 11 positions match TRBD1. The germline V gene has CDR1 LGHNA and CDR2 YNFKEQ. The CDR3 spans 17 residues. J gave up 7 bases and V 3 bases, and 11 bases lay outside the gene matches. The CDR3 protein is CASSQGRGTGGRNEQFF. The CDR3 DNA is TGTGCCAGCAGCCAGGGAAGGGGGACAGGGGGGAGGAATGAGCAGTTCTTC.

The V and J genes are TRBV24-1 and TRBJ1-2; TRBD1 matches at 8 bases. After removal of 1 base from V and 5 bases from J, the junction contained 5 bases not matched to a gene. This CDR3 is 15 amino acids long. Germline V gene data show CDR1 as KGHDR and CDR2 as SFDVKD. The CDR3 DNA reads as TGTGCCACCAGTGATTTTTCGACAGGGGAATATGGCTACACCTTC. This gives the protein CATSDFSTGEYGYTF.

CDR3: CASSFGLAGFAGELFF. The CDR3 DNA follows: TGTGCCAGCAGCTTCGGGCTAGCGGGTTTCGCCGGGGAGCTGTTTTTT. The chain carries TRBV5-6 and TRBJ2-2, with 8 nucleotides matching TRBD2. CDR1 is SGHDT and CDR2 is YYEEEE in the germline V gene. The length of the CDR3 is 16 residues. V gave up 2 bases and J gave up 6 bases; unmatched junction bases: 9.

This clone came up once. CDR3 residues: CASSLSRGGSTDTQYF. DNA of the CDR3: TGTGCCAGCAGTTTATCGAGGGGGGGTAGCACAGATACGCAGTATTTT. The chain uses TRBV27 and TRBJ2-3, with D tentatively TRBD2 (7 bases). Germline CDR1 reads MNHEY; CDR2 reads SMNVEV (reference sequence). Trimming removed 0 bases from V and 0 bases from J, with 10 bases in between. This CDR3 contains 16 residues.

V and J are TRBV2 and TRBJ2-6; D is perhaps TRBD1 (5 bases). V was cut by 3 bases and J by 0 bases, with 12 bases left in between. Germline lookup yields CDR1 SNHLY and CDR2 FYNNEI. CDR3 length: 17 amino acids. This chain's CDR3 is CASSETTAYSGANVLTF. In DNA form, the CDR3 reads TGTGCCAGCAGTGAGACGACAGCGTACTCTGGGGCCAACGTCCTGACTTTC.

This rearrangement joins TRBV3-1 (or the pseudogene TRBV3-2) to TRBJ1-1, with unresolved D. This CDR3 comprises 12 residues. The germline CDR1 and CDR2 sequences are LGHDT and YNNKEL (reference sequence). V lost 2 bases and J 11 bases, leaving 12 bases between the germline ends. In DNA, the CDR3 is TGTGCCAGCAGCCAACAGCGGACGGGGGCTTTCTTT. This sequence encodes CASSQQRTGAFF.

This clone was observed a handful of times. V is TRBV9 and J is TRBJ1-4, with 7 positions matching TRBD1. Per germline, CDR1 SGDLS and CDR2 YYNGEE. The CDR3 runs to 15 residues. V lost 0 bases to trimming and J lost 12 bases; unmatched junction nucleotides: 11. The CDR3 sequence: CASSVVAGGDGELFF. The CDR3 DNA is TGTGCCAGCAGCGTAGTGGCAGGGGGAGATGGGGAACTGTTTTTT.